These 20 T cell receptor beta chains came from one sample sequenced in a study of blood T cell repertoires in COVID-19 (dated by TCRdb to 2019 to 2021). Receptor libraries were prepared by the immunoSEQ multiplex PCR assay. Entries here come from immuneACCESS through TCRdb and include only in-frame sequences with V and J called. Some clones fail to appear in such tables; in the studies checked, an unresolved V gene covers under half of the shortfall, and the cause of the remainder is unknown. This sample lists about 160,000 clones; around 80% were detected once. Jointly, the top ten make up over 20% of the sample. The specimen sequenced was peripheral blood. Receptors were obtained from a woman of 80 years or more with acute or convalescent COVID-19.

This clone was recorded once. The CDR3 loop is CASTPDRVATEAFF. Written as DNA, the CDR3 is TGTGCCAGTACCCCGGACAGGGTGGCCACTGAAGCTTTCTTT. This chain connects TRBV19 to TRBJ1-1; 8 bases are a match to TRBD1. J was trimmed by 4 bases and V by 7 bases; bases with no gene match: 8. The CDR3 sequence is 14 residues long. Per the germline V gene, CDR1 is LNHDA and CDR2 is SQIVND (reference sequence).

The CDR3 DNA follows: TGCGCCAGCAGCTTGGGGCTGGGGGCAGGCGATGGCTACACCTTC. As protein: CASSLGLGAGDGYTF. The J gene is TRBJ1-2, the V gene TRBV5-1; tentatively, D is TRBD1 (6 bases). The V gene's germline CDR1 is SGHRS and CDR2 YFSETQ. This CDR3 comprises 15 residues. V was clipped by 0 bases and J by 6 bases, with 15 bases between them.

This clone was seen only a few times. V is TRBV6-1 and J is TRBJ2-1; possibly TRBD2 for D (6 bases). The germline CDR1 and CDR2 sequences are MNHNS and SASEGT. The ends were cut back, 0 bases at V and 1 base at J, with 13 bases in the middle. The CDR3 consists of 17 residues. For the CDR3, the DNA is TGTGCCAGCAGTGAAGCGGGAGCGGGCCGGTCCTACAATGAGCAGTTCTTC. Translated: CASSEAGAGRSYNEQFF.

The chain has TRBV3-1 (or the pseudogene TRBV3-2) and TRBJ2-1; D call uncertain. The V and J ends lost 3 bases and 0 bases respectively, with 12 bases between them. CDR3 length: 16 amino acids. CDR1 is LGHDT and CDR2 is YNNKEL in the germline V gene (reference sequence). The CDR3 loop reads CASSHLTWSSYNEQFF. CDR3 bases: TGTGCCAGCAGCCACTTGACTTGGAGCTCCTACAATGAGCAGTTCTTC.

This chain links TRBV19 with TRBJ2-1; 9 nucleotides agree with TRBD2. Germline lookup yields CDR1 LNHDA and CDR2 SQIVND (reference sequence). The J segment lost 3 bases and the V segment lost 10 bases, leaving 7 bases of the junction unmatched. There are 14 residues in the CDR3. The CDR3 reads CATTLSGSYNEQFF. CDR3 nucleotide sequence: TGTGCCACTACCCTTAGCGGGAGCTACAATGAGCAGTTCTTC.

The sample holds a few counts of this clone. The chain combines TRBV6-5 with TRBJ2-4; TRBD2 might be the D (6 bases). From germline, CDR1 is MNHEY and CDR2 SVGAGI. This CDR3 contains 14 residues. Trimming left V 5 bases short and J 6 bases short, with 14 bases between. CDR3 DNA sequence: TGTGCCAGCAGTCCCGGGAGAAAAGGAAACATTCAGTACTTC. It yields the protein CASSPGRKGNIQYF.

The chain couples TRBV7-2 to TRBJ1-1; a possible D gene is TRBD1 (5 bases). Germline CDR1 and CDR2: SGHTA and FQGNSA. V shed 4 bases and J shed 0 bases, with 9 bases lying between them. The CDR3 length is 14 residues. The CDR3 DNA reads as TGTGCCAGCAGCTCTAGGACAATGAACACTGAAGCTTTCTTT. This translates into CASSSRTMNTEAFF.

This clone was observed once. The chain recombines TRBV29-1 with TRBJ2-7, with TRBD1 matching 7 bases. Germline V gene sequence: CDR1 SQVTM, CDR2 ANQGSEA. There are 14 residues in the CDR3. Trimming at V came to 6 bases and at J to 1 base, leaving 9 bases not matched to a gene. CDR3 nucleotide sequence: TGCAGCGTGACATACAGGGGTAGGTCCTACGAGCAGTACTTC. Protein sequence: CSVTYRGRSYEQYF.

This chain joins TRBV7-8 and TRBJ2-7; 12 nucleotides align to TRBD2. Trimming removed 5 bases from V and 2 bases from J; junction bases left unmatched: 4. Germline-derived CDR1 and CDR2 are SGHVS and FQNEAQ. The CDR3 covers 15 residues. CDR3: CASSLGLAGPYEQYF. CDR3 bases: TGTGCCAGCAGCCTAGGACTAGCGGGGCCCTACGAGCAGTACTTC. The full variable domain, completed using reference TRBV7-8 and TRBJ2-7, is GAGVSQSPRYKVAKRGQDVALRCDPISGHVSLFWYQQALGQGPEFLTYFQNEAQLDKSGLPSDRFFAERPEGSVSTLKIQRTQQEDSAVYLCASSLGLAGPYEQYFGPGTRLTVT.

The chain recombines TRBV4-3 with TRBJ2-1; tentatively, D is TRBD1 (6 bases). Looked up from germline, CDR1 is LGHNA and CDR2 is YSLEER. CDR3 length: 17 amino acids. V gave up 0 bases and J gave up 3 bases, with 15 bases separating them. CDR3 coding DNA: TGCGCCAGCAGCCAAGATTACGGACAGACATTCTACAATGAGCAGTTCTTC. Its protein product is CASSQDYGQTFYNEQFF.

CDR3 residues: CASSNRERLGSYEQYF. The CDR3 DNA is TGTGCCAGCAGCAACCGGGAGCGACTCGGTTCCTACGAGCAGTACTTC. V usage is TRBV11-2 and J usage is TRBJ2-7; D might be TRBD2 (6 bases). The CDR3 loop spans 16 amino acids. The germline V gene has CDR1 SGHAT and CDR2 FQNNGV. Trimming cost V 5 bases and J 1 base, with 18 bases left between them. Supplemented by reference TRBV11-2 and TRBJ2-7, the full variable domain reads EAGVAQSPRYKIIEKRQSVAFWCNPISGHATLYWYQQILGQGPKLLIQFQNNGVVDDSQLPKDRFSAERLKGVDSTLKIQPAKLEDSAVYLCASSNRERLGSYEQYFGPGTRLTVT.

The CDR3, as DNA: TGTGCCATCAGTGTGGTTCAGGGAATGAACACTGAAGCTTTCTTT. It translates to CAISVVQGMNTEAFF. The chain has TRBV10-3 and TRBJ1-1; tentatively, D is TRBD1 (5 bases). From germline, CDR1 is ENHRY and CDR2 SYGVKD. The V gene lost 4 bases and the J gene lost 0 bases, with 12 bases spanning the gap. CDR3 length: 15 amino acids.

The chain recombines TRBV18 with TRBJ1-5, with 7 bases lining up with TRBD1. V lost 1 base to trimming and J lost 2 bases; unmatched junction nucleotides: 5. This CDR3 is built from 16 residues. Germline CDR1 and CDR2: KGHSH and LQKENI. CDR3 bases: TGTGCCAGCTCACCACAGGGGGCCGGAGGCAATCAGCCCCAGCATTTT. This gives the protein CASSPQGAGGNQPQHF.

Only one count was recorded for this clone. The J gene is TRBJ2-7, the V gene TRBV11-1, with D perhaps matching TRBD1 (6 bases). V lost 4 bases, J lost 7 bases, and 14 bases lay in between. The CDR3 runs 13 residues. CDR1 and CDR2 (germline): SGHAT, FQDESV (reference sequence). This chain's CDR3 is CASSSRTDGEQYF. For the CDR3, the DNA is TGTGCCAGCAGCTCCCGGACAGACGGTGAGCAGTACTTC. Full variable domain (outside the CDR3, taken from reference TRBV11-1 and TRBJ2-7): EAEVAQSPRYKITEKSQAVAFWCDPISGHATLYWYRQILGQGPELLVQFQDESVVDDSQLPKDRFSAERLKGVDSTLKIQPAELGDSAMYLCASSSRTDGEQYFGPGTRLTVT.

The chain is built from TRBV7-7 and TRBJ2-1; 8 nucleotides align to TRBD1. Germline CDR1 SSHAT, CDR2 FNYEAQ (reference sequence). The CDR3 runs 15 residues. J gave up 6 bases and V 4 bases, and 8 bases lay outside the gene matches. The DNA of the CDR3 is TGTGCCAGCAGCTCCGGACAGGGTGAGGGCAATGAGCAGTTCTTC. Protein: CASSSGQGEGNEQFF.

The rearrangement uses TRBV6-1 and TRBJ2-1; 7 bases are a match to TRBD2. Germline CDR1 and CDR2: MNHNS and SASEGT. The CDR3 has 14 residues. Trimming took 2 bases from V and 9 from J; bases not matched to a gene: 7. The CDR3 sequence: CASSEIGRESEQFF. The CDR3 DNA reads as TGTGCCAGCAGTGAAATTGGGCGGGAGAGTGAGCAGTTCTTC.

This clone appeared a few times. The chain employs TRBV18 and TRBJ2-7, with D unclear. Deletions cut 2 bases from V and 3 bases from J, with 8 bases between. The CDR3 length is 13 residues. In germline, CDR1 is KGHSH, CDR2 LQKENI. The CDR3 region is CASSPTKDYEQYF. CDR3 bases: TGTGCCAGCTCACCAACAAAAGACTACGAGCAGTACTTC.

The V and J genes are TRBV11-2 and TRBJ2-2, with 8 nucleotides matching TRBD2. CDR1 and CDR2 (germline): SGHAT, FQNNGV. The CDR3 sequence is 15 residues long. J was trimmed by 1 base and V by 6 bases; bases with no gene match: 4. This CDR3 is CASRMTSVNTGELFF. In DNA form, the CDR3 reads TGTGCCAGCAGAATGACTAGCGTGAACACCGGGGAGCTGTTTTTT.

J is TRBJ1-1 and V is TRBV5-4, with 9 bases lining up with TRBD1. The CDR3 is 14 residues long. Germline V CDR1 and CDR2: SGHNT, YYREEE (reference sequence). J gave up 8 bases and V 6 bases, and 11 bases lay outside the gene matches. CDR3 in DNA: TGTGCCAGCAAGCTTGAAACAGGGGGCACAGAAGCTTTCTTT. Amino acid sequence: CASKLETGGTEAFF.

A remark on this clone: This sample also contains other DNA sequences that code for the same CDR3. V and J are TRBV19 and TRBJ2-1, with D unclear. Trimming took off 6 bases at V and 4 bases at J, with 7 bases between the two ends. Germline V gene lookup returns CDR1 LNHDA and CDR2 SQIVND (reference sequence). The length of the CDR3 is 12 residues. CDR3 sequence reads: CASSPSYNEQFF. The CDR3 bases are TGTGCCAGTAGCCCCAGTTACAATGAGCAGTTCTTC.